Below, 18 T cell receptor beta chains from the same sample are listed, as sequenced in a study of blood T cell repertoires in COVID-19. Produced via immunoSEQ multiplex PCR; TCRdb's table is partial and in-frame only. The sample yields around 80,000 clones, approximately 80% seen once. The sequencing sample was made of peripheral blood. These receptors came from a human donor in a cohort sampled during active COVID-19.

This rearrangement joins TRBV19 to TRBJ2-1; 11 bases are shared with TRBD1. CDR1 is LNHDA and CDR2 is SQIVND in the germline V gene (reference sequence). The V and J ends lost 7 bases and 7 bases, in that order; junction bases with no gene match: 6. The CDR3 length is 14 residues. The CDR3 DNA is TGTGCCAGTATGGGGACAGGGGGAAAGAATGAGCAGTTCTTC. This encodes CASMGTGGKNEQFF.

Here the CDR3 reads CASSRIDLRDHEQYF. In DNA form, the CDR3 reads TGTGCCAGCAGCCGAATCGATTTGCGGGACCACGAGCAGTACTTC. This chain uses TRBV3-1 (or the pseudogene TRBV3-2) with TRBJ2-7; D is perhaps TRBD2 (6 bases). CDR1 LGHDT and CDR2 YNNKEL come from the germline V gene (reference sequence). Trimming took 4 bases from V and 5 from J, leaving 18 bases between them. The CDR3 is 15 residues long.

This chain joins TRBV6-5 and TRBJ2-5, with 13 bases matching TRBD2. The CDR3 sequence is 15 residues long. V lost 4 bases to trimming and J lost 4 bases; unmatched junction nucleotides: 3. Per the germline V gene, CDR1 is MNHEY and CDR2 is SVGAGI. This CDR3 reads CASSFTSGRGETQYF. The CDR3 nucleotides are TGTGCCAGCAGTTTTACTAGCGGGAGGGGAGAGACCCAGTACTTC.

This clone has a handful of counts. V is TRBV7-8 and J is TRBJ2-3; the D is unclear. Germline V gene sequence: CDR1 SGHVS, CDR2 FQNEAQ. V shed 5 bases and J shed 0 bases, with 6 bases lying between them. This CDR3 spans 13 amino acids. CDR3 DNA: TGTGCCAGCAGCCGGGCAAGCACAGATACGCAGTATTTT. Translated, it gives CASSRASTDTQYF.

V is TRBV5-1 and J is TRBJ2-2; the match to TRBD1 covers 10 bases. V dropped 2 bases and J dropped 5; count of bases not matched to a gene: 3. CDR1 is SGHRS, CDR2 YFSETQ, per germline. This CDR3 contains 15 residues. CDR3 amino acids: CASSFGTGETGELFF. The CDR3 DNA reads TGCGCCAGCAGCTTCGGGACAGGGGAAACCGGGGAGCTGTTTTTT. The full variable domain, rest sourced from reference TRBV5-1 and TRBJ2-2, is KAGVTQTPRYLIKTRGQQVTLSCSPISGHRSVSWYQQTPGQGLQFLFEYFSETQRNKGNFPGRFSGRQFSNSRSEMNVSTLELGDSALYLCASSFGTGETGELFFGEGSRLTVL.

The genes are TRBV13 and TRBJ1-3; 8 nucleotides line up with TRBD1. Germline CDR1 is PRHDT and CDR2 is FYEKMQ (reference sequence). With 5 bases clipped from V and 0 bases from J, the junction kept 6 bases outside the gene matches. The CDR3 length is 16 residues. CDR3 nucleotide sequence: TGTGCCAGCAGCCTTGACAGGGGCGGCTCTGGAAACACCATATATTTT. Amino acid sequence: CASSLDRGGSGNTIYF.

V usage is TRBV9 and J usage is TRBJ1-2, with a possible D match to TRBD1 (5 bases). The CDR3 sequence is 15 residues long. Germline V gene lookup returns CDR1 SGDLS and CDR2 YYNGEE. With 0 bases removed from V and 1 base from J, the gap between germline ends came to 10 bases. For the CDR3, the DNA is TGTGCCAGCAGCGTAGCCGACAGCCATAACTATGGCTACACCTTC. Translation: CASSVADSHNYGYTF.

V is TRBV6-6 and J is TRBJ2-2, with TRBD1 identical over 8 bases. The germline gives CDR1 MNHNY, CDR2 SVGAGI (reference sequence). The CDR3 length is 16 residues. The trim removed 2 bases at V and 4 bases at J, leaving 6 bases unmatched. DNA for the CDR3: TGTGCCAGCAGTTACCCGGACAGGGATGGCACCGGGGAGCTGTTTTTT. Translating it yields CASSYPDRDGTGELFF.

V is TRBV7-9 and J is TRBJ1-6; no reliable D call. Looked up from germline, CDR1 is SEHNR and CDR2 is FQNEAQ (reference sequence). Trimming removed 5 bases at V and 8 bases at J, with 16 bases between. CDR3 length: 15 residues. The CDR3 loop is CASSRSGGVDSPLHF. Here the CDR3 DNA reads TGTGCCAGCAGCCGTTCTGGCGGGGTGGATTCACCCCTCCACTTT.

V gene TRBV28 combines with J gene TRBJ2-2; 11 nucleotides line up with TRBD1. Germline V gene lookup returns CDR1 MDHEN and CDR2 SYDVKM. The CDR3 totals 16 residues. V lost 4 bases to trimming and J lost 0 bases; unmatched junction nucleotides: 1. The CDR3 is CASSWGQGANTGELFF. The DNA of the CDR3 is TGTGCCAGCAGTTGGGGACAGGGGGCGAACACCGGGGAGCTGTTTTTT. Complete variable domain (other parts from reference TRBV28 and TRBJ2-2): DVKVTQSSRYLVKRTGEKVFLECVQDMDHENMFWYRQDPGLGLRLIYFSYDVKMKEKGDIPEGYSVSREKKERFSLILESASTNQTSMYLCASSWGQGANTGELFFGEGSRLTVL.

J is TRBJ2-1 and V is TRBV7-8; a weak D match, TRBD2 (7 bases). This CDR3 contains 13 residues. Trimming stripped 4 bases from V and 9 bases from J, with 13 bases between. Germline V gene data show CDR1 as SGHVS and CDR2 as FQNEAQ. CDR3 in amino acids: CASSSTRGGEQFF. CDR3 bases: TGTGCCAGCAGCTCTACTAGGGGGGGTGAGCAGTTCTTC.

V is TRBV10-3 and J is TRBJ1-3; 10 nucleotides line up with TRBD1. The CDR3 spans 13 residues. Germline V CDR1 and CDR2: ENHRY, SYGVKD. Trimming took 7 bases from V and 8 from J; bases not matched to a gene: 5. Here the CDR3 reads CAITGTGADTIYF. CDR3 coding DNA: TGTGCCATCACCGGGACAGGGGCTGACACCATATATTTT.

The rearrangement joins TRBV6-5 to TRBJ1-1; the match to TRBD1 covers 7 bases. Germline assignment: CDR1 MNHEY and CDR2 SVGAGI. Trimming at V came to 2 bases and at J to 1 base, leaving 1 base not matched to a gene. The CDR3 runs to 14 residues. In DNA, the CDR3 is TGTGCCAGCAGTTACCGGACAGGGAACACTGAAGCTTTCTTT. Amino acids: CASSYRTGNTEAFF.

A few counts support this clone. This rearrangement joins TRBV6-6 to TRBJ1-2, with a weak D call TRBD1 (6 bases). Germline V gene sequence: CDR1 MNHNY, CDR2 SVGAGI (reference sequence). The CDR3 has 14 amino acids. Between the trimmed V and J ends, which lost 5 bases and 3 bases, there was a span of 13 bases. The CDR3 coding sequence is TGTGCCAGCAGTCCCCGGGGGGGCGACTATGGCTACACCTTC. Encoded protein: CASSPRGGDYGYTF.

J is TRBJ2-5 and V is TRBV18; a weak D match, TRBD1 (6 bases). V was clipped by 0 bases and J by 5 bases, with 13 bases between them. The CDR3 is made up of 15 amino acids. Germline-derived CDR1 and CDR2 are KGHSH and LQKENI. In DNA form, the CDR3 reads TGTGCCAGCTCACCACCGCCGGGGCAGGGGGAGACCCAGTACTTC. It translates to CASSPPPGQGETQYF.

This clone came up a few times. The V and J genes are TRBV24-1 and TRBJ1-2; 11 bases are shared with TRBD1. V lost 1 base to trimming and J lost 8 bases; unmatched junction nucleotides: 11. The CDR3 has 17 amino acids. The germline CDR1 and CDR2 sequences are KGHDR and SFDVKD. Here the CDR3 DNA reads TGTGCCACCAGTGATTTCAGGGACAGGGGGGTCTTTGGAGGCTACACCTTC. Its translation: CATSDFRDRGVFGGYTF.

This rearrangement joins TRBV4-1 to TRBJ2-1, with TRBD2 as a possible D gene (5 bases). V lost 4 bases and J lost 6, with 10 bases in between. Germline CDR1 MGHRA, CDR2 YSYEKL. The CDR3 has 13 amino acids. CDR3 region: CASSPGLLNEQFF. Written as DNA, the CDR3 is TGCGCCAGCAGCCCAGGACTCCTCAATGAGCAGTTCTTC.

This chain connects TRBV7-9 to TRBJ1-2, with 11 bases matching TRBD1. The CDR3 runs to 15 residues. Germline V CDR1 and CDR2: SEHNR, FQNEAQ (reference sequence). Losses at the gene ends were 1 base for V and 8 bases for J; bases not matched to a gene: 6. The CDR3 sequence is CASSLVGQGAVGYTF. DNA of the CDR3: TGTGCCAGCAGCTTAGTAGGACAGGGGGCAGTCGGCTACACCTTC. The whole variable domain, remainder taken from reference TRBV7-9 and TRBJ1-2, is DTGVSQNPRHKITKRGQNVTFRCDPISEHNRLYWYRQTLGQGPEFLTYFQNEAQLEKSRLLSDRFSAERPKGSFSTLEIQRTEQGDSAMYLCASSLVGQGAVGYTFGSGTRLTVV.